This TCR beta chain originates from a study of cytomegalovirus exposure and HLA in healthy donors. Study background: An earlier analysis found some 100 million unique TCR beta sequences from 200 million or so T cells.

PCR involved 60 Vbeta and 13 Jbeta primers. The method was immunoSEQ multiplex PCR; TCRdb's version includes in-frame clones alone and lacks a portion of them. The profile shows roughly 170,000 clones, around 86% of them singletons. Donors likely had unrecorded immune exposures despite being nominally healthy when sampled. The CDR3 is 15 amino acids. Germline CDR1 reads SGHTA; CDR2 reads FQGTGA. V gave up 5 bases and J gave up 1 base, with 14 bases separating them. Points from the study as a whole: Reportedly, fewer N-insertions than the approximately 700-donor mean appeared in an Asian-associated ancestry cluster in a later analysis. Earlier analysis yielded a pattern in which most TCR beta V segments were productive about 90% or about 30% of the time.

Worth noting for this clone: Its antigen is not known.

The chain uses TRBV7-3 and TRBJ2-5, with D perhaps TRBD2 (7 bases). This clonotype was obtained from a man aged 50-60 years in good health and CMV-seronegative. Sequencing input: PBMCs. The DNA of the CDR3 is TGTGCCAGCAGCGCAGGGGCGGGGGCCCAAGAGACCCAGTACTTC. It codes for CASSAGAGAQETQYF.